The 8 T cell receptor beta chains below all came from one sample that was sequenced in a study of metastatic and nonmetastatic thyroid tumors. The entire patient cohort was treatment-naive prior to thyroid surgery. TCRdb re-called the PCR reads via MiXCR. The repertoire has about 8,100 clones, 44% of them found once; the top ten carry roughly 33%. The sequenced sample was tumor tissue. The source is a male donor with papillary thyroid cancer or a benign thyroid nodule (not recorded which). Some clones in this sample may be carry-over from other donors' samples.

V usage is TRBV9 and J usage is TRBJ2-7; no clear D. V gave up 0 bases and J gave up 5 bases, with 12 bases separating them. Per germline, CDR1 SGDLS and CDR2 YYNGEE. There are 14 residues in the CDR3. The chain's CDR3 is CASSVGSRLNEQYF. The CDR3 region has the DNA TGTGCCAGCAGCGTAGGGTCCCGGCTGAACGAGCAGTACTTC.

The table lists this clone with a few counts. Other DNA sequences in this specimen translate into the identical CDR3. The rearrangement joins TRBV6-2 or TRBV6-3 to TRBJ2-3; 8 bases align to TRBD2. Germline values: CDR1 MNHEY, CDR2 SVGEGT. V gave up 6 bases and J gave up 1 base; unmatched junction bases: 3. There are 14 residues in the CDR3. The CDR3 loop reads CASRTTSGTDTQYF. For the CDR3, the DNA is TGTGCCAGCAGGACGACTAGCGGCACAGATACGCAGTATTTT.

The rearrangement joins TRBV9 to TRBJ2-1; TRBD2 aligns across 9 bases. The germline V gene encodes CDR1 SGDLS and CDR2 YYNGEE. CDR3 length: 17 residues. V shed 4 bases, J shed 9 bases, and the junction held 17 bases outside the gene matches. CDR3 bases: TGTGCCAGCAGCTTCCGAACCGGAACTAGCGGGTTAGTTGAGCAGTTCTTC. Protein sequence: CASSFRTGTSGLVEQFF. The full variable domain, in which reference TRBV9 and TRBJ2-1 provide the parts outside the CDR3, is DSGVTQTPKHLITATGQRVTLRCSPRSGDLSVYWYQQSLDQGLQFLIQYYNGEERAKGNILERFSAQQFPDLHSELNLSSLELGDSALYFCASSFRTGTSGLVEQFFGPGTRLTVL.

This clone is deemed medium-sized (0.01 to 0.1%). This chain links TRBV6-1 with TRBJ1-1; unclear D gene. The V and J ends lost 3 bases and 5 bases respectively, with 7 bases between them. The CDR3 sequence is 12 residues long. From germline, CDR1 is MNHNS and CDR2 SASEGT. The CDR3: CASSDVTTEAFF. The CDR3 nucleotides read TGTGCCAGCAGTGATGTTACTACTGAAGCTTTCTTT.

For the CDR3, the DNA is TGCGCCAGCAGCCCCATTTCGGGGGGCTACTATGGCTACACCTTC. The encoded protein is CASSPISGGYYGYTF. This sequence joins TRBV4-1 and TRBJ1-2; possible D gene TRBD1, 6 bases. CDR3 length equals 15 residues. CDR1 is MGHRA and CDR2 is YSYEKL in the germline V gene. V was trimmed by 4 bases and J by 3 bases, leaving 15 bases between them.

The chain has TRBV27 and TRBJ2-7, with TRBD2 matching over 8 bases. This CDR3 region has 14 residues. The ends lost 5 bases at V and 1 base at J; junction bases unmatched: 4. The germline CDR1 and CDR2 sequences are MNHEY and SMNVEV (reference sequence). The CDR3, as DNA: TGTGCCAGCAGTGCGGGACTAGGTTCCTACGAGCAGTACTTC. Protein sequence: CASSAGLGSYEQYF.

The chain couples TRBV20-1 to TRBJ1-6; a possible D gene is TRBD1 (6 bases). Germline lookup yields CDR1 DFQATT and CDR2 SNEGSKA (reference sequence). V was clipped by 5 bases and J by 11 bases, with 19 bases between them. The CDR3 covers 14 residues. The chain's CDR3 is CSAEGVDLGAPLHF. The DNA for the CDR3 is TGCAGTGCTGAGGGGGTGGACCTCGGGGCACCCCTCCACTTT.

This clone ranks as medium-sized. The genes are TRBV28 and TRBJ1-1; TRBD1 aligns across 9 bases. Trimming at V came to 5 bases and at J to 10 bases, leaving 23 bases not matched to a gene. The CDR3 contains 18 residues. Germline CDR1 MDHEN, CDR2 SYDVKM. DNA for the CDR3: TGTGCCAGCAGTCCTTCGGCGGGTTCTTCGGGACAGGGTGGGAGAGCTTTCTTT. This sequence encodes CASSPSAGSSGQGGRAFF.